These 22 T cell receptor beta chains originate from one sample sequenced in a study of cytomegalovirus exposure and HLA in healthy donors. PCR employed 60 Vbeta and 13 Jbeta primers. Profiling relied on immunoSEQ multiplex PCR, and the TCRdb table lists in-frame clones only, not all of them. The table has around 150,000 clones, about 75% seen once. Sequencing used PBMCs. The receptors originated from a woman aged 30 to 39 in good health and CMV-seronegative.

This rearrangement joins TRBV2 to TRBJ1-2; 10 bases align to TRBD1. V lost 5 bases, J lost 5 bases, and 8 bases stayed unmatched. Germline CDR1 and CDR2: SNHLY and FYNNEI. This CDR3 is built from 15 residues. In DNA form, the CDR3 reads TGTGCCAGCAGTTTTGACAGGGGGCGTCGGTATGGCTACACCTTC. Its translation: CASSFDRGRRYGYTF. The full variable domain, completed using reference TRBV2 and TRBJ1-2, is EPEVTQTPSHQVTQMGQEVILRCVPISNHLYFYWYRQILGQKVEFLVSFYNNEISEKSEIFDDQFSVERPDGSNFTLKIRSTKLEDSAMYFCASSFDRGRRYGYTFGSGTRLTVV.

The CDR3 loop reads CASSLAGGGNEQFF. For the CDR3, the DNA is TGCGCCAGCAGCTTGGCAGGCGGGGGTAATGAGCAGTTCTTC. The rearrangement uses TRBV5-1 and TRBJ2-1; TRBD2 matches 7 bases. The CDR3 runs 14 residues. The trim removed 0 bases at V and 7 bases at J, leaving 4 bases unmatched. The V gene's germline CDR1 is SGHRS and CDR2 YFSETQ.

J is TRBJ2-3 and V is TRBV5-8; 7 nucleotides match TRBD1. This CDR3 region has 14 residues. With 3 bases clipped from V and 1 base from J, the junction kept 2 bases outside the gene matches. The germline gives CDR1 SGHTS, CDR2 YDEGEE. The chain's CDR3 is CASSYGTGTDTQYF. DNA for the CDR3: TGTGCCAGCAGCTACGGGACAGGCACAGATACGCAGTATTTT. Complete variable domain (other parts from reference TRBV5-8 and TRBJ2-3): EAGVTQSPTHLIKTRGQQATLRCSPISGHTSVYWYQQALGLGLQFLLWYDEGEERNRGNFPPRFSGRQFPNYSSELNVNALELEDSALYLCASSYGTGTDTQYFGPGTRLTVL.

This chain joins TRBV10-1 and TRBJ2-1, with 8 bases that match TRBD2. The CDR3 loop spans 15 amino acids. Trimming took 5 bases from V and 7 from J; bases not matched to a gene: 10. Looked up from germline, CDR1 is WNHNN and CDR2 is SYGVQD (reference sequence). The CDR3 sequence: CASSKSGGSLNEQFF. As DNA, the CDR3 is TGCGCCAGCAGTAAGAGCGGGGGTTCGTTAAATGAGCAGTTCTTC.

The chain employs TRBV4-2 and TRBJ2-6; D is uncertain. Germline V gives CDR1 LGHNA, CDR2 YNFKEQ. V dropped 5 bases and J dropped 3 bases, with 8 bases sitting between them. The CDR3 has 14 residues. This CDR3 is CASSSDNGANVLTF. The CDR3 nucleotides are TGTGCCAGCAGCTCTGACAATGGGGCCAACGTCCTGACTTTC.

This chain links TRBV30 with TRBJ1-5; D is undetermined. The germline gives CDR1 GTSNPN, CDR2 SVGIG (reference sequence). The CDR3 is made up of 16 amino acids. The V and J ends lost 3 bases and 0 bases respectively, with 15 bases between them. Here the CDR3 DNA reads TGTGCCTGGAGCCGAGGGTTGGGGAGTAGCAATCAGCCCCAGCATTTT. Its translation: CAWSRGLGSSNQPQHF.

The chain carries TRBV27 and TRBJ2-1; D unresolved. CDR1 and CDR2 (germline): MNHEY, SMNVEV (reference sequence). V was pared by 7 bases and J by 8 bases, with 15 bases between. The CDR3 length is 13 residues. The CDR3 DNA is TGTGCCAGCACCCCCCATTATCAGTATGAGCAGTTCTTC. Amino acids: CASTPHYQYEQFF.

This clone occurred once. The CDR3 nucleotides read TGTGCCAGCAGCTCGACATTTCATGGCTACACCTTC. This encodes CASSSTFHGYTF. The chain couples TRBV11-2 to TRBJ1-2; D call uncertain. Germline V lookup: CDR1 SGHAT, CDR2 FQNNGV. V was pared by 4 bases and J by 6 bases, with 9 bases between. The CDR3 loop spans 12 amino acids.

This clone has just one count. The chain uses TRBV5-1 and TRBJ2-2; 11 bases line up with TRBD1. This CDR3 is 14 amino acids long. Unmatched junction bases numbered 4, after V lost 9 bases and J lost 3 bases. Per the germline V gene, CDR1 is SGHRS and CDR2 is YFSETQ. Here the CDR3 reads CATRTGGYTGELFF. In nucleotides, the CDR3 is TGCGCCACCCGGACAGGGGGCTACACCGGGGAGCTGTTTTTT.

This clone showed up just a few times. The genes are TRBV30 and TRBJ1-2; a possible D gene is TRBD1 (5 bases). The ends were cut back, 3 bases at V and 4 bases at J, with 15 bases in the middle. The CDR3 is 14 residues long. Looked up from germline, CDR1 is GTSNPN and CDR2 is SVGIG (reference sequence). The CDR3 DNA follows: TGTGCCTGGAGCCCCCCGGGGGGAGCCTATGGCTACACCTTC. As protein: CAWSPPGGAYGYTF.

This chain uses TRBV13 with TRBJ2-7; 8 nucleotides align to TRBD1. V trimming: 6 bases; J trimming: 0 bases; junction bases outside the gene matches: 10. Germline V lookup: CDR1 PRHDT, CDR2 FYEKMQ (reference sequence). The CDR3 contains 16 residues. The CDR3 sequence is CASSFSPGQASYEQYF. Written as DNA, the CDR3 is TGTGCCAGCAGTTTTTCCCCGGGACAGGCCTCCTACGAGCAGTACTTC.

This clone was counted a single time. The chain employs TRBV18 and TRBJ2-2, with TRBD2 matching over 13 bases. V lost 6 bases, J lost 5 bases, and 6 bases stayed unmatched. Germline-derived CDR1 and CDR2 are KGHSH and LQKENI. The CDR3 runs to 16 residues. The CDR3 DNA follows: TGTGCCAGCTCGCCAACGGGACTAGCGGGGACCGGGGAGCTGTTTTTT. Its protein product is CASSPTGLAGTGELFF. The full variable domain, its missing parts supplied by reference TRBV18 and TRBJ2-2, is NAGVMQNPRHLVRRRGQEARLRCSPMKGHSHVYWYRQLPEEGLKFMVYLQKENIIDESGMPKERFSAEFPKEGPSILRIQQVVRGDSAAYFCASSPTGLAGTGELFFGEGSRLTVL.

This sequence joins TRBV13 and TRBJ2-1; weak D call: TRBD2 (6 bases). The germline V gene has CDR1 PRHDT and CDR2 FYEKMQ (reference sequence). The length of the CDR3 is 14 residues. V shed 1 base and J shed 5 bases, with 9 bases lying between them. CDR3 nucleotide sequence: TGTGCCAGCAGCTTAGTCCCGGGAGACAATGAGCAGTTCTTC. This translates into CASSLVPGDNEQFF.

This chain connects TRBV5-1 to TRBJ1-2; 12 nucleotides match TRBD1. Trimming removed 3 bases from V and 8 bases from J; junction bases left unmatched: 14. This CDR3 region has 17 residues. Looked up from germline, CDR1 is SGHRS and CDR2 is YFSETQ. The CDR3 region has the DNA TGCGCCAGCAGCTCCCCCGGGACAGGGGGCATAGGCGAGGGCTACACCTTC. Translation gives CASSSPGTGGIGEGYTF. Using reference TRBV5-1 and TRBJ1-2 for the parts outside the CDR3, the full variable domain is KAGVTQTPRYLIKTRGQQVTLSCSPISGHRSVSWYQQTPGQGLQFLFEYFSETQRNKGNFPGRFSGRQFSNSRSEMNVSTLELGDSALYLCASSSPGTGGIGEGYTFGSGTRLTVV.

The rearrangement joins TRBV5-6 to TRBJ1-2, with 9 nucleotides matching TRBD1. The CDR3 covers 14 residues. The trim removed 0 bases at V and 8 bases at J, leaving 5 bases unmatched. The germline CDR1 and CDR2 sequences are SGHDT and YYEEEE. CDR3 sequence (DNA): TGTGCCAGCAGCTTGGGGGACAGGGCCGGGGGCTACACCTTC. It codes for CASSLGDRAGGYTF.

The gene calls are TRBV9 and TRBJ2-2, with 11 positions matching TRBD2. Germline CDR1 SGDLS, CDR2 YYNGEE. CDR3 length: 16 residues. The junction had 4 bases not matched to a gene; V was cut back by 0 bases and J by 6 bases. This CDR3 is CASSVVSSGGSGELFF. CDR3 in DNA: TGTGCCAGCAGCGTAGTGTCTAGCGGGGGGTCCGGGGAGCTGTTTTTT.

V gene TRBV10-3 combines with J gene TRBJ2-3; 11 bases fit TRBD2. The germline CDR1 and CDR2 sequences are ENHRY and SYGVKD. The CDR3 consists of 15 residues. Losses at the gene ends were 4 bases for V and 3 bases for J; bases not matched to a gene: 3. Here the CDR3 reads CAISASGGPTDTQYF. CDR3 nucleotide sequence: TGTGCCATCAGTGCTAGCGGGGGGCCGACAGATACGCAGTATTTT.

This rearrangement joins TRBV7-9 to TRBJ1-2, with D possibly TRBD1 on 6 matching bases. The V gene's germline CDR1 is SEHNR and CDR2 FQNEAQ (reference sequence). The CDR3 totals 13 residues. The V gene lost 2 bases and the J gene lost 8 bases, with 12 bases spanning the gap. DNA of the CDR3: TGTGCCAGCAGCTTATCAGGGGCGGGCGGCTACACCTTC. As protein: CASSLSGAGGYTF.

The CDR3, as DNA: TGTGCCAGCAGCCCCCTGTCGGGATGGAACACCGGGGAGCTGTTTTTT. It specifies CASSPLSGWNTGELFF. The J gene is TRBJ2-2, the V gene TRBV5-6; TRBD2 is a possible D gene (5 bases). V lost 4 bases and J lost 1, with 14 bases in between. This CDR3 contains 16 residues. Germline values: CDR1 SGHDT, CDR2 YYEEEE.

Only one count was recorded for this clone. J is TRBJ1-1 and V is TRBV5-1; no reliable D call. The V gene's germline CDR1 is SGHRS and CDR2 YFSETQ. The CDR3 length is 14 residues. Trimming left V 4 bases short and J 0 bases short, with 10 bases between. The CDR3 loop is CASSIQVMNTEAFF. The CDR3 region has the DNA TGCGCCAGCAGCATTCAGGTGATGAACACTGAAGCTTTCTTT.

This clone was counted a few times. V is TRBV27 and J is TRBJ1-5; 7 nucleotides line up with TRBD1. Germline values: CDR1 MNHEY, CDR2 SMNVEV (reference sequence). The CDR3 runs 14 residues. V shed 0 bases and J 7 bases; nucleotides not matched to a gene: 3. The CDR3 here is CASSLSGGGQPQHF. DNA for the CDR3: TGTGCCAGCAGTTTATCAGGGGGCGGCCAGCCCCAGCATTTT.

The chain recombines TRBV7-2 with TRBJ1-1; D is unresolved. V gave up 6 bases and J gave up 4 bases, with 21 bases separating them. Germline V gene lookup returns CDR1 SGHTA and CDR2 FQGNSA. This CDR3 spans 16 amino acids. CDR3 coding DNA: TGTGCCAGCAGAAGGTTCGACGGGGTGATGGGCACTGAAGCTTTCTTT. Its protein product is CASRRFDGVMGTEAFF.